These 14 T cell receptor beta chains came from one sample sequenced in a study of CD8+ T cells in alopecia areata. Extraction of RNA preceded its reverse transcription into cDNA, which served as the sequencing template. TCRdb's table, derived via immunoSEQ multiplex PCR, lists solely in-frame clones and lacks some. Sampling found 2,500 to 3,000 clones, none seen once. The sequencing input was lesional skin. The origin of the receptors is a C3H/HeJ mouse with alopecia areata. The mice in this strain carry MHC haplotype H2-k.

This clone was observed many times. Mouse germline and gene names are used. The read ends 4 residues shy of where the CDR3 ends; the end is completed using the germline J gene. The chain links TRBV13-1 to TRBJ1-1; tentatively, D is TRBD1 (6 bases). Germline lookup yields CDR1 NSHNY and CDR2 SYGAGN. The CDR3 is made up of 13 amino acids. The CDR3 is CASSDVGGREVFF. The part of the CDR3 DNA that was read is TGTGCCAGCAGTGATGTGGGGGGGCGA.

This clone was picked up many times. The protein given in TCRdb and the translation of the DNA differ at residue 12, and the sequence presented here derives from the DNA. The gene names given are mouse names. The read halts 3 residues ahead of the CDR3 end, with the missing end drawn from the germline J gene. The chain links TRBV13-2 to TRBJ1-6, with D hard to call. TRBJ1-6 is flagged as an ORF with uncertain function. V gave up 4 bases and J gave up 0 bases, with 8 bases separating them. The CDR3 consists of 15 residues. CDR1 and CDR2 from the germline V gene are NNHNN and SYGAGS (reference sequence). CDR3 DNA (partial): TGTGCCAGCGGTCCAAATCCTTCCTATAATTCGCCC. Translated: CASGPNPSYNSP. The full-length CDR3 reads as CASGPNPSYNSPLYF.

This clone appeared many times. Gene names refer to mouse genes. CDR3: CASEFGTFYAEQFF. Incomplete CDR3 DNA: TGTGCCAGCGAATTCGGGACTTTTTATGCT. The chain carries TRBV13-2 and TRBJ2-1; possibly TRBD2 for D (6 bases). The read ends 4 residues shy of where the CDR3 ends; the end is completed using the germline J gene. V was pared by 6 bases and J by 4 bases, with 14 bases between. Per the germline V gene, CDR1 is NNHNN and CDR2 is SYGAGS (reference sequence). The CDR3 runs 14 residues.

Regarding this clone: Genes and germline come from the mouse. The read ends 4 residues early relative to the CDR3; the germline J gene fills the gap. V gene TRBV2 combines with J gene TRBJ1-4; tentative D call: TRBD1 (5 bases). Trimming stripped 1 base from V and 0 bases from J, with 12 bases between. The CDR3 covers 17 residues. The germline gives CDR1 LGHNA, CDR2 YSYQKL. CDR3 DNA, as far as it was read: TGTGCCAGCAGCCAAGTTGTCCAGGGCCTTTCCAACGAA. Translated, it gives CASSQVVQGLSNE. The complete CDR3 protein is CASSQVVQGLSNERLFF.

In its sample, this clone was seen many times. Mouse germline and gene names are used. The read falls 4 residues short of the CDR3 end, and the missing part is taken from the germline J gene. V is TRBV13-3 and J is TRBJ2-3, with 9 bases aligning to TRBD2. CDR3 length: 15 amino acids. Germline CDR1 reads NNHDY; CDR2 reads SYVADS. Unmatched junction bases numbered 6, after V lost 5 bases and J lost 2 bases. The CDR3 DNA, read in part, is TGTGCCAGCAGCCACAGGACTGGGGTTGCAGAA. It is translated as CASSHRTGVAE. The CDR3, in full, reads CASSHRTGVAETLYF.

This clone was detected ten times or more. Gene and germline names: mouse. The CDR3 end falls 4 residues outside the read, so it is completed with the germline J gene. The V call is TRBV5, the J call TRBJ2-3; TRBD1 aligns across 7 bases. Germline CDR1 LGHNA, CDR2 YNLKQL (reference sequence). The CDR3 is 15 residues long. J gave up 1 base and V 0 bases, and 1 base lay outside the gene matches. The DNA read from the CDR3 is TGTGCCAGCAGCCAAGATACAGGGGGTGCAGAA. Its translation is CASSQDTGGAE. The full CDR3 reads CASSQDTGGAETLYF.

This clone was picked up many times. Any gene name here is a mouse gene name. The CDR3 end falls 4 residues outside the read, so it is completed with the germline J gene. The chain couples TRBV13-1 to TRBJ1-2; 7 bases map to TRBD1. V shed 4 bases and J 1 base; nucleotides not matched to a gene: 1. This CDR3 is built from 13 residues. Germline CDR1 is NSHNY and CDR2 is SYGAGN. The CDR3 here is CASSRDRNSDYTF. Incomplete CDR3 DNA: TGTGCCAGCAGTCGGGACAGAAACTCC.

There are a few counts of this clone. The gene symbols are mouse symbols. The DNA ends 4 residues before the CDR3 does, and the rest of the CDR3 is filled in from the germline J gene. This chain links TRBV13-1 with TRBJ2-5, with 13 bases aligning to TRBD2. CDR1 is NSHNY, CDR2 SYGAGN, per germline. This CDR3 region has 15 residues. The ends lost 2 bases at V and 3 bases at J; junction bases unmatched: 0. CDR3 DNA, as far as it was read: TGTGCCAGCAGTGAGGGACTGGGGGGGCAAGAC. Translating gives CASSEGLGGQD. The whole CDR3 protein is CASSEGLGGQDTQYF.

In its sample, this clone was seen many times. Gene names are mouse gene names. The CDR3 end is not reached by the read, which stops 4 residues before it; the germline J gene fills it in. V usage is TRBV29 and J usage is TRBJ2-1; the match to TRBD1 covers 7 bases. Germline-derived CDR1 and CDR2 are MSHET and SYDVDS. The CDR3 has 15 amino acids. The junction had 7 bases not matched to a gene; V was cut back by 5 bases and J by 3 bases. The covered CDR3 bases are TGTGCTAGCAGTAACCCCGGGACAGTCTATGCT. This encodes CASSNPGTVYA. The full CDR3 is CASSNPGTVYAEQFF.

At least ten counts were recorded for this clone. The listed genes are named as in mouse. Sequencing ends 4 residues short of the CDR3 end; the germline J gene provides the rest. This chain connects TRBV26 to TRBJ1-2; 7 bases map to TRBD1. The CDR3 runs 14 residues. Germline CDR1 reads KGHPV; CDR2 reads FQNQEV (reference sequence). V lost 6 bases to trimming and J lost 4 bases; unmatched junction nucleotides: 8. CDR3 DNA (partial): TGTGCCAGCAGCCTCGACAGGGCAAGCTCC. This codes for CASSLDRASS. The full CDR3 protein reads CASSLDRASSDYTF.

This clone came up a few times. Each gene name is a mouse one. The read ends 4 residues early relative to the CDR3; the germline J gene fills the gap. The rearrangement joins TRBV19 to TRBJ1-1; TRBD1 is a possible D gene (5 bases). Per the germline V gene, CDR1 is FNHDT and CDR2 is SITEND (reference sequence). This CDR3 spans 13 amino acids. Partial CDR3 DNA: TGTGCCAGCAGTATTTGGGGGGGGACA. Amino acid sequence: CASSIWGGT. The whole CDR3 sequence is CASSIWGGTEVFF. The whole variable domain, filled in from reference TRBV19 and TRBJ1-1, reads GGIITQTPKFLIGQEGQKLTLKCQQNFNHDTMYWYRQDSGKGLRLIYYSITENDLQKGDLSEGYDASREKKSSFSLTVTSAQKNEMAVFLCASSIWGGTEVFFGKGTRLTVV.

This clone was detected ten times or more. Gene labels here are mouse ones. The read falls 4 residues short of the CDR3 end, and the missing part is taken from the germline J gene. V is TRBV13-3 and J is TRBJ1-2; D is unclear. This CDR3 region has 12 residues. Trimming took off 4 bases at V and 1 base at J, with 5 bases between the two ends. The germline V gene encodes CDR1 NNHDY and CDR2 SYVADS. CDR3 DNA, as far as it was read: TGTGCCAGCAGTCCAAAAAACTCC. Its protein is CASSPKNS. The full CDR3 sequence reads CASSPKNSDYTF.

This clone is medium-sized (0.01 to 0.1%). Here the gene names and germline are mouse. The read terminates 4 residues before the CDR3 end, so the remaining end is supplied by the germline J gene. The chain has TRBV16 and TRBJ2-2; 11 nucleotides agree with TRBD1. This CDR3 has 16 residues. CDR1 SGHSA and CDR2 FRNQAP come from the germline V gene. V shed 5 bases, J shed 2 bases, and the junction held 4 bases outside the gene matches. The sequenced part of the CDR3 DNA is TGTGCAAGCAGCGCCCGGGACAGGGGGAACACCGGG. This codes for CASSARDRGNTG. The entire CDR3 protein reads CASSARDRGNTGQLYF.

On this clone itself: Mouse names are used for the genes. The read terminates 4 residues ahead of where the CDR3 ends, so the germline J gene completes it. The rearrangement links TRBV31 to TRBJ2-1; weak D call: TRBD2 (7 bases). Germline V lookup: CDR1 GKSSPN, CDR2 SITVG. CDR3 length: 14 amino acids. V was trimmed by 1 base and J by 3 bases, leaving 10 bases between them. The chain's CDR3 is CAWSPLGAYAEQFF. CDR3 bases read: TGTGCCTGGAGTCCTCTGGGGGCCTATGCT.